The T cell receptor beta chain described here comes from a study of T-cell memory formation after mild COVID-19. Study as a whole: TCR clusters showed largely donor specificity.

As to this clonotype: The target antigen is unknown. At one end the junction does not follow the germline gene, possibly because of a read error.

General study results and limits: Later expanders leaned CD4+, whereas clones that contracted between day 15 and 85 were balanced CD4/CD8. Cross-reactive memory seemingly joined, as some responding clones were found in pre-infection memory.

The CDR3 runs 12 residues. Germline CDR1 MDHEN, CDR2 SYDVKM. Constant-segment primers were used for 5'RACE, and the resulting TCR alpha and TCR beta cDNA libraries carried sample barcodes and UMIs. TCRdb re-called the 5' RACE reads with MiXCR, one entry per CDR3 protein. In the table there are 560,000 or so distinct CDR3 sequences, 15% to 20% of which are singletons. The sample was PBMCs or a T cell subset sorted from them (not recorded which). The chain is built from TRBV28 and TRBJ2-4; D remains ambiguous. The TCR comes from an adult woman who had mild COVID-19 (a few samples of this study predate the infection). Cell type and time point are not known. This CDR3 is CASSWARNIQYF. CDR3 bases: TGTGCCAGCAGTTGGGCCAGAAACATTCAGTACTTC.